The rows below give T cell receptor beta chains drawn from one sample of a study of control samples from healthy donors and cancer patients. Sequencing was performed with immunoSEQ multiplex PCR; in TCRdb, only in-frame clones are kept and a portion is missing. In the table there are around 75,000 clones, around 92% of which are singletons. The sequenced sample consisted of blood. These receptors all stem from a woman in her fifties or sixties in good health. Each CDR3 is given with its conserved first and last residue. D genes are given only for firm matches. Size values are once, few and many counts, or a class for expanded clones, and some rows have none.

TGTGCCAGCATGCGGGCTAACTATGGCTACACCTTC CASMRANYGYTF TRBJ1-2 TRBV28 NA NA
TGTGCCACCAGCAGAGACAGGGAAGAAAAACTGTTTTTT CATSRDREEKLFF TRBJ1-4 TRBV15 NA NA
TGTGCCAGCAGCTTGGAAGGACAGGGGGCGAGTGGCTACACCTTC CASSLEGQGASGYTF TRBJ1-2 TRBV5-5 NA TRBD1
TGTGCCAGCAGCCTCGGGACACCCTCGGATACGCAGTATTTT CASSLGTPSDTQYF TRBJ2-3 TRBV7-8 few NA
TGTGCCAGTAGCCCGCTAGCGGGAGGCTACAATGAGCAGTTCTTC CASSPLAGGYNEQFF TRBJ2-1 TRBV19 NA TRBD2
TGTGCCAGCAGTTACGGAGTAGCGGGAGGAGGAGATACGCAGTATTTT CASSYGVAGGGDTQYF TRBJ2-3 TRBV6-2/TRBV6-3 NA TRBD2
TGTGCCAGCAGCCAATTGTCGGGACAGGGTTTCGACTATGGCTACACCTTC CASSQLSGQGFDYGYTF TRBJ1-2 TRBV16 NA TRBD1
TGTGCCAGCAGCTTTAATTACATGGGATGGGGTCAGCCCCAGCATTTT CASSFNYMGWGQPQHF TRBJ1-5 TRBV21-1 NA NA
TGTGCCAGCAGCAAAGGTAGCTACGAGCAGTACTTC CASSKGSYEQYF TRBJ2-7 TRBV21-1 NA NA
TGCGCCAGCAGCTTGGGGGGGCGCAGGGGGAATGAAAAACTGTTTTTT CASSLGGRRGNEKLFF TRBJ1-4 TRBV5-1 NA TRBD1
TGCGCCAGCAGATCCGCCCCGACAGGTCTTACCGGGGAGCTGTTTTTT CASRSAPTGLTGELFF TRBJ2-2 TRBV5-1 NA NA
TGTGCCAGCAGCTTGGCCTTGACTAACACCGGGGAGCTGTTTTTT CASSLALTNTGELFF TRBJ2-2 TRBV5-5 NA NA
TGCGCCAGCAGCGCTGAGAATGAGCAGTTCTTC CASSAENEQFF TRBJ2-1 TRBV5-1 NA NA
TGTGCCAGCAGCCCCCGACAGGGTATCACCTACGAGCAGTACTTC CASSPRQGITYEQYF TRBJ2-7 TRBV7-2 once TRBD1
TGTGCCAGCAGTTACTCGTATCTGACAGGCGGTGGCTACACCTTC CASSYSYLTGGGYTF TRBJ1-2 TRBV6-2/TRBV6-3 NA NA
TGTGCCAGTAGTATTGGGGGAGGCGGCACTGAAGCTTTCTTT CASSIGGGGTEAFF TRBJ1-1 TRBV19 NA NA
TGCGCCTACAGATGGGGCACGGTGAACACTGAGGCTTTCTTT CAYRWGTVNTEAFF TRBJ1-1 TRBV5-1 NA NA
TGTGCCAGCAGCGTAGAGGGACAGAGTTCTGGAAACACCATATATTTT CASSVEGQSSGNTIYF TRBJ1-3 TRBV9 NA TRBD1
TGTGCCAGCAGAAAAGGGGAGCGAGTTACTTGGGACCAGTACTTC CASRKGERVTWDQYF TRBJ2-5 TRBV6-5 NA NA
TGTGCCAGCAGTTACTCTATAGCGGGAGCTACAGATACGCAGTATTTT CASSYSIAGATDTQYF TRBJ2-3 TRBV6-6 NA TRBD2
TGTGCCACCAGCAGCGTGTCTCCTAGGAACACTGAAGCTTTCTTT CATSSVSPRNTEAFF TRBJ1-1 TRBV15 NA NA
TGTGCCAGCAGCACCGGGAGCCTCAATTGGGAGACCCAGTACTTC CASSTGSLNWETQYF TRBJ2-5 TRBV5-4 NA NA
TGTGCCAGCAGCTTCTCCTCGGGACTCAATGAGCAGTTCTTC CASSFSSGLNEQFF TRBJ2-1 TRBV7-9 NA NA
TGTGCCAGCAGCTTAGTCACTAGCGGGAGAACGAATGAGCAGTTCTTC CASSLVTSGRTNEQFF TRBJ2-1 TRBV7-9 NA TRBD2
TGTGCCAGCAGCTTAGTTGTAAACACTGAAGCTTTCTTT CASSLVVNTEAFF TRBJ1-1 TRBV7-2 once NA
TGTGCCAGCAGTTTGCAGCCAGGCCACTATGGCTACACCTTC CASSLQPGHYGYTF TRBJ1-2 TRBV27 NA NA
TGTGCCAGCAGTTTAGGCAGGGTGGCTTTCTTT CASSLGRVAFF TRBJ1-1 TRBV28 NA NA
TGCGCCAGCAGCCCAGGACAAGCAGCGAGCGGGGAGCTGTTTTTT CASSPGQAASGELFF TRBJ2-2 TRBV5-1 once NA
TGCGCCAGCAGTGAGTCCGGGGCCTCTGGAAACACCATATATTTT CASSESGASGNTIYF TRBJ1-3 TRBV10-1 NA NA
TGTGCCACCAGTGATCGTCAGGGTGCTGGCTACACCTTC CATSDRQGAGYTF TRBJ1-2 TRBV24-1 NA NA
TGTGCCAGCAGCTTAGTGCGGGCCCAAAGTGACACCATATATTTT CASSLVRAQSDTIYF TRBJ1-3 TRBV7-9 NA NA
TGCAGCGTTGAAGATCCGGGACAGGGTTGGGCAGATACGCAGTATTTT CSVEDPGQGWADTQYF TRBJ2-3 TRBV29-1 NA TRBD1
TGTGCCAGCAGTGGCACCGGGCACCCTTTCTATGGCTACACCTTC CASSGTGHPFYGYTF TRBJ1-2 TRBV28 NA NA